This note documents a single T cell receptor (beta chain) sequence. The sample originates from a study of blood T cell repertoires in COVID-19. Study-level information: Researchers got acute and convalescent COVID-19 samples from the United States, Italy and Spain. PBMCs, B-cell-depleted T cells, or T cells provided the cDNA or gDNA that made up the material.

Germline V gene sequence: CDR1 KGHSH, CDR2 LQKENI. There are 14 residues in the CDR3. The germline V and J ends were trimmed by 6 bases and 4 bases, with 15 bases remaining between them. Authors' methods: Researchers report that nucleated cell counts were estimated from reference gene primer amplification. Here immunoSEQ multiplex PCR was the method, and the copy in TCRdb shows in-frame clones only, minus some. That table gives V, J and clone size, and the DNA gave D and trimming. The sample yields 150,000 to 180,000 clones, more than 75% seen once. Seattle enrolled patients during active infection and tracked them longitudinally.

The material sequenced was peripheral blood. V and J are TRBV18 and TRBJ1-1, with a weak D call TRBD1 (5 bases). This clonotype originated in a woman aged 60-75 years with COVID-19, enrolled during active disease. CDR3 DNA: TGTGCCAGCTCCCCCGACCCCAGGGCCACTGAAGCTTTCTTT. Translation: CASSPDPRATEAFF.